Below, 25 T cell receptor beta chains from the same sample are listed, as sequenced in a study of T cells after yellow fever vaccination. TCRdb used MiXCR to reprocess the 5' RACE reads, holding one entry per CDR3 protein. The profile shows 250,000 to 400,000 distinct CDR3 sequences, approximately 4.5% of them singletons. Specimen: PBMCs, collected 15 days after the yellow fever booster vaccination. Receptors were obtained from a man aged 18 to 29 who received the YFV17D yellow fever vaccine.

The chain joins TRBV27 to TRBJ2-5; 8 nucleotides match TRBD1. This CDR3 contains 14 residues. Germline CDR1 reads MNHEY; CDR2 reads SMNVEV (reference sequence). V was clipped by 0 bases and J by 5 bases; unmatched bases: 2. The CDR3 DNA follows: TGTGCCAGCAGTTTATCGCAGGGGGCTGAGACCCAGTACTTC. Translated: CASSLSQGAETQYF.

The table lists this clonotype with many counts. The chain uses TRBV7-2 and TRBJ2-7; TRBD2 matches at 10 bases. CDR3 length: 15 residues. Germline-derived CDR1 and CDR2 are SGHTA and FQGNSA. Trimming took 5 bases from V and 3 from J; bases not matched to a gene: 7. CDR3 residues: CASSPLAGGNYEQYF. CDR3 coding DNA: TGTGCCAGCAGCCCCTTAGCGGGGGGAAACTACGAGCAGTACTTC.

CDR3 bases: TGTGCCAGCAGGCCCGTCGGGACGCATGAGCAGTTCTTC. Its protein product is CASRPVGTHEQFF. The V gene is TRBV11-2, the J gene TRBJ2-1, with D perhaps assigned TRBD1 or TRBD2 (5 bases each). The CDR3 covers 13 residues. Trimming left V 6 bases short and J 8 bases short, with 14 bases between. Looked up from germline, CDR1 is SGHAT and CDR2 is FQNNGV.

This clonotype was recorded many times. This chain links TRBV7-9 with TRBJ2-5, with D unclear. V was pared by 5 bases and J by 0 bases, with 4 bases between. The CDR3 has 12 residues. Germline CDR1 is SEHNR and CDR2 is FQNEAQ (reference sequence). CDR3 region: CASSQYQETQYF. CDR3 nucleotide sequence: TGTGCCAGCAGCCAATACCAAGAGACCCAGTACTTC.

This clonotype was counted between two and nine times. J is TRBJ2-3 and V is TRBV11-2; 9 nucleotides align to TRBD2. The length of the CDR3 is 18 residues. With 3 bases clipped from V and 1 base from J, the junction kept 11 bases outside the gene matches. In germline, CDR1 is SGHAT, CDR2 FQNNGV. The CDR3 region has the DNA TGTGCCAGCAGCTTGGAGATTACGGCGGGGGGGCGCACAGATACGCAGTATTTT. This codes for CASSLEITAGGRTDTQYF.

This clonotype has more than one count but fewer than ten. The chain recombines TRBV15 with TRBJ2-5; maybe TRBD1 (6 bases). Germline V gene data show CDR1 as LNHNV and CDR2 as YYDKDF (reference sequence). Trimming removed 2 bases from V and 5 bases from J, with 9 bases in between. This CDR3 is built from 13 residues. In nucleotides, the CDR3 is TGTGCCACCAGCAGAAATCAGGGGGAGACCCAGTACTTC. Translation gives CATSRNQGETQYF.

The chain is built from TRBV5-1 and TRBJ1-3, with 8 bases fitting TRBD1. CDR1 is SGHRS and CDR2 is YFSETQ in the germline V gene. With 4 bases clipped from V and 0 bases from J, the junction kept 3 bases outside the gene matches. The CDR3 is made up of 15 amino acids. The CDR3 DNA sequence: TGCGCCAGCAGCGGACAGGGCAACTCTGGAAACACCATATATTTT. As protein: CASSGQGNSGNTIYF.

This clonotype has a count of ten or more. For the CDR3, the DNA is TGCGCCAGCAGCTTGGAAGGGGGGATGGAGGAGCAGTACGTC. Protein sequence: CASSLEGGMEEQYV. The chain employs TRBV5-1 and TRBJ2-7; D might be TRBD1 or TRBD2, each matching 6 bases. In germline, CDR1 is SGHRS, CDR2 YFSETQ. The CDR3 spans 14 residues. V was pared by 0 bases and J by 7 bases, with 14 bases between.

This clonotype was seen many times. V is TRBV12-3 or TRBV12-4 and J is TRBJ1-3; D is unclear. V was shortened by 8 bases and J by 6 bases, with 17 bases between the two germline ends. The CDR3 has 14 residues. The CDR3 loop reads CASSETWTENTIYF. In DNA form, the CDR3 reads TGTGCCAGCTCGGAGACCTGGACGGAAAACACCATATATTTT.

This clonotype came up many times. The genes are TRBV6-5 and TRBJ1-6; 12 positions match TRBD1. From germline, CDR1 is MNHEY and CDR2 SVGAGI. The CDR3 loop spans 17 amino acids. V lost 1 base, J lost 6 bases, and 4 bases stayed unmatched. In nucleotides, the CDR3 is TGTGCCAGCAGTTACTGGGGACAGGGGGCGTCTAATTCACCCCTCCACTTT. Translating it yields CASSYWGQGASNSPLHF.

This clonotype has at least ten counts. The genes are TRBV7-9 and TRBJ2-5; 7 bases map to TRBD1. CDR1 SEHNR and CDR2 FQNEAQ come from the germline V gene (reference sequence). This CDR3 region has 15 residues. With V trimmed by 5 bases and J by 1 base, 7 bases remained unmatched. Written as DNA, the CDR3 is TGTGCCAGCAGCCAAGACAGGGTGGCCCAAGAGACCCAGTACTTC. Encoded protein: CASSQDRVAQETQYF. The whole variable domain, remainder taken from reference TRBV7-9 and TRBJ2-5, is DTGVSQNPRHKITKRGQNVTFRCDPISEHNRLYWYRQTLGQGPEFLTYFQNEAQLEKSRLLSDRFSAERPKGSFSTLEIQRTEQGDSAMYLCASSQDRVAQETQYFGPGTRLLVL.

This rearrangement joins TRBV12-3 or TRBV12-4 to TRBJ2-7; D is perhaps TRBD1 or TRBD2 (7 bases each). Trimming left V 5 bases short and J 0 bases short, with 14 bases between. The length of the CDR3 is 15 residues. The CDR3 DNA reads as TGTGCCAGCAGTGTCCAGGGGGGGAACTCCTACGAGCAGTACGTC. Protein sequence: CASSVQGGNSYEQYV.

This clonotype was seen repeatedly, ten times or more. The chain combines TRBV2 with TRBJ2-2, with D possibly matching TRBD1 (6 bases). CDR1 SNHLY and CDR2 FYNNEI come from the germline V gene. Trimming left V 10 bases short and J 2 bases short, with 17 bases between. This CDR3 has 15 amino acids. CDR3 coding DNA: TGTGCCACTAAGAGGGGGACGGCTAACACCGGGGAGCTGTTTTTT. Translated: CATKRGTANTGELFF.

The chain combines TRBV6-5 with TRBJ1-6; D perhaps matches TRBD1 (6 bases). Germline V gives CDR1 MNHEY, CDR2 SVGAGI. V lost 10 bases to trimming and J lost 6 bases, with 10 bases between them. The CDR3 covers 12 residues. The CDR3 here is CATGVRNSPLHF. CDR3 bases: TGTGCCACAGGGGTACGTAATTCACCCCTCCACTTT.

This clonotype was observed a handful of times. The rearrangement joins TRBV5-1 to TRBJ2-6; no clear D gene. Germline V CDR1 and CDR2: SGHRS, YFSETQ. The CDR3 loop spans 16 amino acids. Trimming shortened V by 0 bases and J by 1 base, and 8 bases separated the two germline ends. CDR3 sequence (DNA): TGCGCCAGCAGCTTGGCCGTCGTTTCTGGGGCCAACGTCCTGACTTTC. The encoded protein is CASSLAVVSGANVLTF.

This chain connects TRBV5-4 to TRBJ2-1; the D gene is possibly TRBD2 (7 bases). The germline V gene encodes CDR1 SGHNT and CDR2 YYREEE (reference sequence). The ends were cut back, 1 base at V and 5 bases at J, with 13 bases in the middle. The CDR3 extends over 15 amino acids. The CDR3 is CASSLTGGGHNEQFF. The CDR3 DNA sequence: TGTGCCAGCAGCTTGACTGGGGGGGGCCACAATGAGCAGTTCTTC.

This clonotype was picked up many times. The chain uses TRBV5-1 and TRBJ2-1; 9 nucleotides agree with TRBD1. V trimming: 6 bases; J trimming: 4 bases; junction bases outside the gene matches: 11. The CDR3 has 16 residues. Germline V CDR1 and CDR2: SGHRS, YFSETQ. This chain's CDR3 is CASNRTPGTGYNEQFF. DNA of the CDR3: TGCGCCAGCAACCGAACCCCCGGGACAGGGTACAATGAGCAGTTCTTC.

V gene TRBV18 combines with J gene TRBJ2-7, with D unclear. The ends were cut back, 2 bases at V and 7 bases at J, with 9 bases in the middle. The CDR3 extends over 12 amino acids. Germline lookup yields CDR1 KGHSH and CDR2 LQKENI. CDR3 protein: CASSPSVPEQYF. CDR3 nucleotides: TGTGCCAGCTCACCATCGGTACCTGAGCAGTACTTC.

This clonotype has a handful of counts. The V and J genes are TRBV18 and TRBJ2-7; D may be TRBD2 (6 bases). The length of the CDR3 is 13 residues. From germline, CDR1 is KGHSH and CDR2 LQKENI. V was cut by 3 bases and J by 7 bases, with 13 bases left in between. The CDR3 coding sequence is TGTGCCAGCTCACCCGGGACTCTGAGGGAGCAGTACGTC. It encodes CASSPGTLREQYV.

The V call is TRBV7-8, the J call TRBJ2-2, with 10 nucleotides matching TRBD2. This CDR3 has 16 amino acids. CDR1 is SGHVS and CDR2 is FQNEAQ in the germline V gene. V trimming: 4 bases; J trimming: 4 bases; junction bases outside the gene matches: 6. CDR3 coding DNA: TGTGCCAGCAGCTCGAGCGGGGGGGCCGTCACCGGGGAGCTGTTTTTT. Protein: CASSSSGGAVTGELFF. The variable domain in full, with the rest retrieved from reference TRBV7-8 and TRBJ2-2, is GAGVSQSPRYKVAKRGQDVALRCDPISGHVSLFWYQQALGQGPEFLTYFQNEAQLDKSGLPSDRFFAERPEGSVSTLKIQRTQQEDSAVYLCASSSSGGAVTGELFFGEGSRLTVL.

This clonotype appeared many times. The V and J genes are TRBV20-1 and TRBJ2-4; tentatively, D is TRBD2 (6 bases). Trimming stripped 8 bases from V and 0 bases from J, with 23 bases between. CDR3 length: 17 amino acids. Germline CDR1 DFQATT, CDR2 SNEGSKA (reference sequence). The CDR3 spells CSTALRRAIGAKNIQYF. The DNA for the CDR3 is TGCAGTACGGCCCTGCGGAGGGCAATAGGAGCCAAAAACATTCAGTACTTC.

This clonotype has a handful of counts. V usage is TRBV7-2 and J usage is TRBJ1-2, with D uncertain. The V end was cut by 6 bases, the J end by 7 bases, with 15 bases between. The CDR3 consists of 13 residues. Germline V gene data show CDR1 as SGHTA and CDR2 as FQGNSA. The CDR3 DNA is TGTGCCAGCAGAGACCTCGAGAGCTCTGGCTACACCTTC. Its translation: CASRDLESSGYTF.

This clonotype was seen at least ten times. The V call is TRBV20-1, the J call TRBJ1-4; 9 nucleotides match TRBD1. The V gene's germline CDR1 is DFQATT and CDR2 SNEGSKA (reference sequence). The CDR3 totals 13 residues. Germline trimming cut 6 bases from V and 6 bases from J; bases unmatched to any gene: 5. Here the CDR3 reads CSATGGADEKLFF. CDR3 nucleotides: TGCAGTGCGACAGGGGGAGCTGATGAAAAACTGTTTTTT.

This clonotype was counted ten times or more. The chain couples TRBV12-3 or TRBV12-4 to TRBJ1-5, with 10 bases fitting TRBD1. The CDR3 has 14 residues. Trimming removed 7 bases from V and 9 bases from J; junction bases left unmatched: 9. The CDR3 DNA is TGTGCCAGCACCCCCGGGACAGGGGCCGGGCCCCAGCATTTT. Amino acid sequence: CASTPGTGAGPQHF.

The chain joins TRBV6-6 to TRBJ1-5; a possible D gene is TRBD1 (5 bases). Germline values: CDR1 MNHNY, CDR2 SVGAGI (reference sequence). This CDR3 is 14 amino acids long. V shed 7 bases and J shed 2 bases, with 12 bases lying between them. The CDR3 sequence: CASTGPRGNQPQHF. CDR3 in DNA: TGTGCCAGCACGGGGCCTCGGGGCAATCAGCCCCAGCATTTT.